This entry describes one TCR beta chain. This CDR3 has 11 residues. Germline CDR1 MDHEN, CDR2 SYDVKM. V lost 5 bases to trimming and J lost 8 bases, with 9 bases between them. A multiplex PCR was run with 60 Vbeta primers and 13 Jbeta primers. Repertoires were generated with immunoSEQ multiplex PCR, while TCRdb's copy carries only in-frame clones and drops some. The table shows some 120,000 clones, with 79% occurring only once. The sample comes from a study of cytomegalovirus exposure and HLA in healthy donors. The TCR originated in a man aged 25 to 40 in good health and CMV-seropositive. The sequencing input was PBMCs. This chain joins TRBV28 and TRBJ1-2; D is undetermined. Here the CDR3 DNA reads TGTGCCAGCAGTCAAATCTACGGCTACACCTTC. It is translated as CASSQIYGYTF.